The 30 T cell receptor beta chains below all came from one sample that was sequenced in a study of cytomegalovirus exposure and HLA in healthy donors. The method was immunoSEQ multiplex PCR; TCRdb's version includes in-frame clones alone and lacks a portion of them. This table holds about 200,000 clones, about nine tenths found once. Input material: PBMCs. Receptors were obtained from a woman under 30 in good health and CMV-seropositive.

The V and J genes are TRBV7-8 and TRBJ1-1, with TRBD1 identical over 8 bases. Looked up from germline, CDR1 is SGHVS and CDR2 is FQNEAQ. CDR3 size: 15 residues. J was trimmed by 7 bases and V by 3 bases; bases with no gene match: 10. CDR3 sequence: CASSFIQGDNFEAFF. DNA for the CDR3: TGTGCCAGCAGCTTTATACAGGGGGACAACTTTGAAGCTTTCTTT.

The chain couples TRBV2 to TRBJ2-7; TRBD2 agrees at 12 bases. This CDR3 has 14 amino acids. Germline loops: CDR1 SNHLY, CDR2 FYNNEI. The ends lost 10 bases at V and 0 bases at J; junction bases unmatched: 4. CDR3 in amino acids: CATETSGSSYEQYF. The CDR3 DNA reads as TGTGCCACAGAGACTAGCGGGAGCTCCTACGAGCAGTACTTC.

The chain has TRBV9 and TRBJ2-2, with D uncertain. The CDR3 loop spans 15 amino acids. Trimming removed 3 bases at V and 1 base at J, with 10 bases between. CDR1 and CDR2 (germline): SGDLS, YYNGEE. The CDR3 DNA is TGTGCCAGCAGCGCCGCCACAGTGAACACCGGGGAGCTGTTTTTT. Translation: CASSAATVNTGELFF.

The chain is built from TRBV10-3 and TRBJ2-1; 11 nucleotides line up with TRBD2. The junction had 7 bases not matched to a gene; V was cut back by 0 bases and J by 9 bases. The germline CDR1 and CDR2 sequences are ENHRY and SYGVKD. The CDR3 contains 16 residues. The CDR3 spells CAISESTSGTSLEQFF. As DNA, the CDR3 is TGTGCCATCAGTGAGTCGACTAGCGGGACTAGTCTTGAGCAGTTCTTC.

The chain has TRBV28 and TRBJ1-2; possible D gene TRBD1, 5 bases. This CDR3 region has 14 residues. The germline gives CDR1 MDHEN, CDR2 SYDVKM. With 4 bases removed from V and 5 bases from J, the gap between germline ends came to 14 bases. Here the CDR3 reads CASSSQGDGYGYTF. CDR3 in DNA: TGTGCCAGCAGTTCCCAGGGCGATGGGTATGGCTACACCTTC.

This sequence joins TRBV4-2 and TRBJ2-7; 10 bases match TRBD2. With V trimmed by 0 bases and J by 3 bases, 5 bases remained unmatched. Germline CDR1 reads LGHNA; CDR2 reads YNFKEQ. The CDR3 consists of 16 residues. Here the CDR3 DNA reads TGTGCCAGCAGCCAAGAGCACGCTAGCGGGAGCTACGAGCAGTACTTC. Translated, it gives CASSQEHASGSYEQYF.

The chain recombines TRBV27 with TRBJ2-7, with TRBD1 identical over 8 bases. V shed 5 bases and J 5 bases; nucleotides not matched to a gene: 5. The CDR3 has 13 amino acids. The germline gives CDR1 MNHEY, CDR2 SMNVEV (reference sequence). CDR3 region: CASSQDRANEQYF. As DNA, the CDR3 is TGTGCCAGCAGTCAGGACAGGGCGAACGAGCAGTACTTC.

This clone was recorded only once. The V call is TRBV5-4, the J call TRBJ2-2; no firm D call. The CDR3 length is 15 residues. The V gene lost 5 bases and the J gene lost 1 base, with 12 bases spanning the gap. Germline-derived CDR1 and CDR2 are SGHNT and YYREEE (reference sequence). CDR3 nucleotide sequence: TGTGCCAGCAGTCTCTCCTACTTGAACACCGGGGAGCTGTTTTTT. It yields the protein CASSLSYLNTGELFF. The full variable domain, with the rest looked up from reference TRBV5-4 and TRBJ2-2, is ETGVTQSPTHLIKTRGQQVTLRCSSQSGHNTVSWYQQALGQGPQFIFQYYREEENGRGNFPPRFSGLQFPNYSSELNVNALELDDSALYLCASSLSYLNTGELFFGEGSRLTVL.

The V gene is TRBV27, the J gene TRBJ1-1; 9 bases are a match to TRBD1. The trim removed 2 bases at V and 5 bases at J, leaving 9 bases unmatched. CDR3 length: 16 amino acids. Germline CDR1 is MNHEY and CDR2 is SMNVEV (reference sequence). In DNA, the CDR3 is TGTGCCAGCAGTTTAGCGGGACAGGGTTTCGGGACTGAAGCTTTCTTT. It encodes CASSLAGQGFGTEAFF.

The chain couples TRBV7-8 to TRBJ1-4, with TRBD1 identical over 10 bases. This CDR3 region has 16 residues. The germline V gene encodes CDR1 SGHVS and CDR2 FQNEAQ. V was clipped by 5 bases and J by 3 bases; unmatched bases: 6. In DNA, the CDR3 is TGTGCCAGCAGCCGTGAAGGGACAGGGGCTAATGAAAAACTGTTTTTT. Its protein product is CASSREGTGANEKLFF. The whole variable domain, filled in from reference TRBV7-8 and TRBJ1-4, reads GAGVSQSPRYKVAKRGQDVALRCDPISGHVSLFWYQQALGQGPEFLTYFQNEAQLDKSGLPSDRFFAERPEGSVSTLKIQRTQQEDSAVYLCASSREGTGANEKLFFGSGTQLSVL.

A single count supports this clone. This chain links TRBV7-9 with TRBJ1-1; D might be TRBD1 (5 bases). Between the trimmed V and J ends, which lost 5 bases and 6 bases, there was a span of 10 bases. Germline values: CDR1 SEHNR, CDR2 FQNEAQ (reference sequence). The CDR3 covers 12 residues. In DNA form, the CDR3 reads TGTGCCAGCAGCCCTGGGACTGCTGAAGCTTTCTTT. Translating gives CASSPGTAEAFF.

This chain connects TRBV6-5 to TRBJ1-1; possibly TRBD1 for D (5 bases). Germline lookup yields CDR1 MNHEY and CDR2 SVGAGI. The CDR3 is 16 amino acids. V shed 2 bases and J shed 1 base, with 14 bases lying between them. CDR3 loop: CASSYAGVLANTEAFF. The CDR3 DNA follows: TGTGCCAGCAGTTACGCGGGGGTTCTGGCGAACACTGAAGCTTTCTTT.

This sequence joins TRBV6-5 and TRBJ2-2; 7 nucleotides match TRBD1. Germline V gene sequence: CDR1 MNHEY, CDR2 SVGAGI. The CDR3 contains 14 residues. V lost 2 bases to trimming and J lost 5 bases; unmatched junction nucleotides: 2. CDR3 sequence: CASSYAGGTGELFF. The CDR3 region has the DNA TGTGCCAGCAGTTACGCAGGGGGTACCGGGGAGCTGTTTTTT.

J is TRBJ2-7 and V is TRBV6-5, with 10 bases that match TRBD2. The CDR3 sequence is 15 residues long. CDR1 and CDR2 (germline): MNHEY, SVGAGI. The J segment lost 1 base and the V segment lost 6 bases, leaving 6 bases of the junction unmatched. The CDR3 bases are TGTGCCAGCAGAAGGACTAGCGGAAGATCCTACGAGCAGTACTTC. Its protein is CASRRTSGRSYEQYF.

The CDR3 sequence: CASSARDRGHQPQHF. The DNA of the CDR3 is TGTGCCAGCAGTGCTCGAGACAGGGGCCATCAGCCCCAGCATTTT. This rearrangement joins TRBV28 to TRBJ1-5; 8 bases align to TRBD1. Germline values: CDR1 MDHEN, CDR2 SYDVKM. The CDR3 is 15 amino acids. The trim removed 5 bases at V and 5 bases at J, leaving 8 bases unmatched. The full variable domain, with the rest looked up from reference TRBV28 and TRBJ1-5, is DVKVTQSSRYLVKRTGEKVFLECVQDMDHENMFWYRQDPGLGLRLIYFSYDVKMKEKGDIPEGYSVSREKKERFSLILESASTNQTSMYLCASSARDRGHQPQHFGDGTRLSIL.

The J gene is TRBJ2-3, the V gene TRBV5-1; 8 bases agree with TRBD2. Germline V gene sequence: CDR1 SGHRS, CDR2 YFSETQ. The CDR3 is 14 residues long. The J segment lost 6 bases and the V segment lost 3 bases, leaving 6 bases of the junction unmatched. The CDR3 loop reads CASSSSSGGDTQYF. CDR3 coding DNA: TGCGCCAGCAGCTCATCCTCGGGAGGGGATACGCAGTATTTT.

DNA for the CDR3: TGTGCCAGCAGCGATCGGACAGGGGGCCCTGAAGCTTTCTTT. Translation: CASSDRTGGPEAFF. The chain is built from TRBV11-2 and TRBJ1-1; 11 bases are a match to TRBD1. Germline V gene sequence: CDR1 SGHAT, CDR2 FQNNGV. The J segment lost 6 bases and the V segment lost 5 bases, leaving 5 bases of the junction unmatched. The CDR3 is 14 amino acids.

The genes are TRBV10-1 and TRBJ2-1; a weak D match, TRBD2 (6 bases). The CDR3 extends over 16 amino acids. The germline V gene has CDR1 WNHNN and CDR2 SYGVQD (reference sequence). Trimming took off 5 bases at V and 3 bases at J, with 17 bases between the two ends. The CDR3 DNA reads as TGCGCCAGCAGTAATAGAGCCGGGACTTACTACAATGAGCAGTTCTTC. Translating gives CASSNRAGTYYNEQFF.

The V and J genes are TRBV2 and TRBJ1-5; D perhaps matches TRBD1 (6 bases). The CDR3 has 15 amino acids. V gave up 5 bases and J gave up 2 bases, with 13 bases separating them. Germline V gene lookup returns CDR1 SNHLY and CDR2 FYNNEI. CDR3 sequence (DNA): TGTGCCAGCAGTTTAGGGGGAATTGGCAATCAGCCCCAGCATTTT. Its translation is CASSLGGIGNQPQHF.

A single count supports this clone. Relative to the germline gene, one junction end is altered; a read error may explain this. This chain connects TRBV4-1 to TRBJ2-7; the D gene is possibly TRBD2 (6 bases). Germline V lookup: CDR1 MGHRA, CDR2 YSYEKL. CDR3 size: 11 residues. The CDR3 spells CASSQGGDNFF. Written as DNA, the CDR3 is TGCGCCAGCAGCCAGGGAGGAGACAACTTTTTC.

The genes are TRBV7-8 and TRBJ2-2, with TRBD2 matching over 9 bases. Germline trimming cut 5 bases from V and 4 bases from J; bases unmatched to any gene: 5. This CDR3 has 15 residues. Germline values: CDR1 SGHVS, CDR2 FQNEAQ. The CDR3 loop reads CASSVGTSSTGELFF. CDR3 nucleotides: TGTGCCAGCAGCGTCGGGACTAGCAGCACCGGGGAGCTGTTTTTT. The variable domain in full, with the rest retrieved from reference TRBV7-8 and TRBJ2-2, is GAGVSQSPRYKVAKRGQDVALRCDPISGHVSLFWYQQALGQGPEFLTYFQNEAQLDKSGLPSDRFFAERPEGSVSTLKIQRTQQEDSAVYLCASSVGTSSTGELFFGEGSRLTVL.

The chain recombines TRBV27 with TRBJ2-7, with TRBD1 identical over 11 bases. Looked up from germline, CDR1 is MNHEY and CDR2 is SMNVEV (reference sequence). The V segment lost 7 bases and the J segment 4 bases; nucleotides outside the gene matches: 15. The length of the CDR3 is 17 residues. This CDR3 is CASIEDRGRLGIYEQYF. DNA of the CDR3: TGTGCCAGCATAGAGGACAGGGGGCGATTGGGAATATACGAGCAGTACTTC.

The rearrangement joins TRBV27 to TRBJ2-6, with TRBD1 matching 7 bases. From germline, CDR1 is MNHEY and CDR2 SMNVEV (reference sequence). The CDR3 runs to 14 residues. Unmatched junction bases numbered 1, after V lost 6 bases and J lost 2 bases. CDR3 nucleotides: TGTGCCAGCAGGAGGGGGCCTGGGGCCAACGTCCTGACTTTC. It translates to CASRRGPGANVLTF.

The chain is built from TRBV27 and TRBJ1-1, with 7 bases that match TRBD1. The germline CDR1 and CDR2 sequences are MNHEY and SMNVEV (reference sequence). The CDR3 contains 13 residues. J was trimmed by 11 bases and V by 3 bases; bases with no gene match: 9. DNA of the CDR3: TGTGCCAGCAGTTTCTCGACAGGGTCTGGGGCTTTCTTT. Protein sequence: CASSFSTGSGAFF.

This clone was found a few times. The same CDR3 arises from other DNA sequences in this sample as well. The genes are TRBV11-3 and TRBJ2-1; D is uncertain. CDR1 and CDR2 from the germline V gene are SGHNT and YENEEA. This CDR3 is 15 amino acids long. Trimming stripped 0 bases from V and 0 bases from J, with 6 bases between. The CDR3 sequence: CASSLDSLSYNEQFF. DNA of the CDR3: TGTGCCAGCAGCTTAGATAGCCTCTCCTACAATGAGCAGTTCTTC.

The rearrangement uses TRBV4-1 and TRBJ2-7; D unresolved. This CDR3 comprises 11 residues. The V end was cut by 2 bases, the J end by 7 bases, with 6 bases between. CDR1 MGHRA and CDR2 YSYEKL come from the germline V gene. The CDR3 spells CASSQSEEQYF. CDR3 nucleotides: TGCGCCAGCAGCCAATCGGAGGAGCAGTACTTC.

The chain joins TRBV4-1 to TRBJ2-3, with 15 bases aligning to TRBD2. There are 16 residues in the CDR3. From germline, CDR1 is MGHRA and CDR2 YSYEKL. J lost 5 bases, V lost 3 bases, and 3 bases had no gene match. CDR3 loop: CASSQGLAGGQDTQYF. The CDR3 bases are TGCGCCAGCAGCCAGGGACTAGCGGGAGGCCAAGATACGCAGTATTTT.

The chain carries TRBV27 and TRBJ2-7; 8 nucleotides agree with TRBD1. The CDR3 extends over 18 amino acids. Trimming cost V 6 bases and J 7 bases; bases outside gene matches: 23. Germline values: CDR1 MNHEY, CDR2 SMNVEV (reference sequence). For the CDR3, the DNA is TGTGCCAGCAGCTACAAAGGCCAGGGGGCCGATCTAGCTCCTGAGCAGTACTTC. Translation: CASSYKGQGADLAPEQYF.

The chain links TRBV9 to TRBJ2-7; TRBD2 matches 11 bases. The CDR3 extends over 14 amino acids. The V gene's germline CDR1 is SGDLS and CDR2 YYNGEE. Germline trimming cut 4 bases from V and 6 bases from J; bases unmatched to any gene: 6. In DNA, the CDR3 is TGTGCCAGCAGCCCACTGGGGACTAGCGGCGAGCAGTACTTC. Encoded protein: CASSPLGTSGEQYF.

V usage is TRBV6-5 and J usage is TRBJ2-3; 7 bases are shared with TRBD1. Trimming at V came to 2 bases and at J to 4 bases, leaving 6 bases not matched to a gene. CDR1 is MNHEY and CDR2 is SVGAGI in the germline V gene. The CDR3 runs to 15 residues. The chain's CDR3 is CASSYSRGLSDTQYF. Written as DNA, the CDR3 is TGTGCCAGCAGTTACAGCAGGGGGTTGTCAGATACGCAGTATTTT.